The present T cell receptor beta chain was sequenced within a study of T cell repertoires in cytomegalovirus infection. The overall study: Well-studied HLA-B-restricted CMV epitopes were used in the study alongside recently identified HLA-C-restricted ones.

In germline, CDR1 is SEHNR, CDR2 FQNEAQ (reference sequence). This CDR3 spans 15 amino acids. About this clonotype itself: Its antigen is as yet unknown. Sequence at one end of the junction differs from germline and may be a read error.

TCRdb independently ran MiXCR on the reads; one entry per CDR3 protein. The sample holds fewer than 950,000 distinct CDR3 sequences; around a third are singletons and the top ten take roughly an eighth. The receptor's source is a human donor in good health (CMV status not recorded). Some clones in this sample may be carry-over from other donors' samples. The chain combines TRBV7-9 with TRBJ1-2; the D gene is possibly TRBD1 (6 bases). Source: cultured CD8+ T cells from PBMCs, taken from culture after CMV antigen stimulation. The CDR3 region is CASSLDGGPGYGNTF. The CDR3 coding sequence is TGTGCCAGCAGCTTAGATGGGGGGCCTGGCTATGGCAACACCTTC.